This TCR beta chain was identified in a study of cytomegalovirus exposure and HLA in healthy donors. Notes on the study in general: There were some public TCRs occurring in many donors, but most TCR sequences were rare. Follow-up analysis seemed to connect common viral pathogens with several of the most significant clusters identified. In a later analysis, TCR beta V- and J-gene trimming was associated with a missense DCLRE1C variant.

CDR1 is MRHNA and CDR2 is SNTAGT in the germline V gene. This CDR3 has 15 amino acids. Trimming took 6 bases from V and 6 from J; bases not matched to a gene: 3. Comment on this clone: The antigen is unknown.

The primer mix had 60 Vbeta and 13 Jbeta primers. Method: immunoSEQ multiplex PCR; TCRdb's copy keeps in-frame clones and lacks some. The sample includes approximately 150,000 clones, 80% seen only once; the top ten take roughly 9.7%. The sequence came from a man aged 18 to 30 in good health and CMV-seropositive. Sequencing used PBMCs. This rearrangement joins TRBV6-4 to TRBJ2-2; 14 bases align to TRBD2. The CDR3 spells CASRGTSGSAGELFF. The CDR3 nucleotides read TGTGCCAGCAGGGGGACTAGCGGGAGTGCCGGGGAGCTGTTTTTT.